Below, one TCR beta chain is given with its context. What it binds is not known. A much bigger clone sits one base away, suggesting this may be a read error. This sample stems from a study of T cells in Graves' hyperthyroidism and ophthalmopathy. In the ophthalmopathy cohort, Clinical Activity Score was at least 3, NOSPECS grade at least 4, and duration under 3 months. Fresh peripheral blood, 7.5 to 10 ml, yielded the PBMCs. Study findings and constraints: Ophthalmopathy and stable hyperthyroidism were told apart by a 13 V-J model. Most thyroid clonotypes that were expanded above 0.001 also turned up in blood.

RNA transcripts gave rise to amplified TCR beta CDR3 regions. TCR CDR3 underwent first-round RT-PCR with the HTBI primer set. TCRdb processed the multiplex PCR reads anew with MiXCR; each CDR3 protein has one entry. The table shows approximately 690,000 distinct CDR3 sequences, with approximately 14% occurring only once. The germline gives CDR1 MNHEY, CDR2 SMNVEV (reference sequence). The CDR3 is made up of 15 amino acids. V shed 5 bases, J shed 1 base, and the junction held 0 bases outside the gene matches. The rearrangement joins TRBV27 to TRBJ2-1, with 12 positions matching TRBD2. Sequenced sample: blood. This clonotype originated in a woman in her forties or fifties with Graves' ophthalmopathy. The CDR3 coding sequence is TGTGCCAGCAGTACTAGCGGGAGGTCCTACAATGAGCAGTTCTTC. Protein product: CASSTSGRSYNEQFF.